The clone carrying this T cell receptor (beta chain) was counted once. No antigen is known for it. The sample originates from a study of CD8+ T cells in alopecia areata. Study information: Oral tofacitinib, 5 to 10 mg twice daily, was given in an open-label trial. Tofacitinib was given for 6 to 18 months, then stopped for 6 months. Points from the study as a whole: Across lesional scalp, and particularly alopecia totalis/universalis, clonality surpassed that of normal scalp.

RNA was extracted and reverse transcribed into cDNA as the sequencing template. Measured with immunoSEQ multiplex PCR; TCRdb has only the in-frame clones, and not every one. The sample has fewer than 80,000 clones; approximately 64% are singletons. With 6 bases removed from V and 6 bases from J, the gap between germline ends came to 8 bases. The length of the CDR3 is 11 residues. Germline values: CDR1 SQVTM, CDR2 ANQGSEA. Samples from alopecia areata patients were lesional scalp punch biopsies and peripheral blood. This receptor was taken from a human donor with alopecia areata. The sample in question was CD8+ T cells sorted from blood, obtained at week 0. The V and J genes are TRBV29-1 and TRBJ2-2; no firm D call. The DNA for the CDR3 is TGCAGCGTCCGAGCGTCCGGGGAGCTGTTTTTT. Translation gives CSVRASGELFF.